Listed below are T cell receptor beta chains from one sample, sequenced in a study of a mutant IDH1 vaccine in newly diagnosed glioma. The method was immunoSEQ multiplex PCR; TCRdb's version includes in-frame clones alone and lacks a portion of them. Of about 60,000 clones detected, 86% appear once; the ten largest clones hold over 1.5%. Antigens for these TCRs are unknown. Sequencing used PBMCs, obtained from a glioma patient whose treatment included an IDH1 peptide vaccine. The receptor set was obtained from a man between 35 and 55 years old with glioma. Both conserved end residues are part of each CDR3. A D gene is named only where the DNA matches it firmly. Some rows have no size entry. The others give once, few or many, or a class for an expanded clone.

j_gene: TRBJ2-3
v_gene: TRBV29-1
abundance: -
d_gene: -
CDR3nt: TGCAGCCCCGTTACAGATACGCAGTATTTT
CDR3aa: CSPVTDTQYF

j_gene: TRBJ2-4
v_gene: TRBV4-3
abundance: -
d_gene: TRBD1
CDR3nt: TGCGCCAGCAGCCAAGACTTACAGGGGCTAGCCAAAAACATTCAGTACTTC
CDR3aa: CASSQDLQGLAKNIQYF

j_gene: TRBJ2-3
v_gene: TRBV9
abundance: -
d_gene: -
CDR3nt: TGTGCCAGCAGCGTAGCCCCCTCCGATACGCAGTATTTT
CDR3aa: CASSVAPSDTQYF

j_gene: TRBJ2-6
v_gene: TRBV18
abundance: -
d_gene: -
CDR3nt: TGTGCCAGCTCCGAGAGGCAGGGCGCATCTGGGGCCAACGTCCTGACTTTC
CDR3aa: CASSERQGASGANVLTF

j_gene: TRBJ2-7
v_gene: TRBV5-4
abundance: -
d_gene: -
CDR3nt: TGTGCCAGCAGCTTGGACCGCTACGAGCAGTACTTC
CDR3aa: CASSLDRYEQYF

j_gene: TRBJ2-7
v_gene: TRBV7-2
abundance: once
d_gene: TRBD2
CDR3nt: TGTGCCAGCAGCTTTCGGACTAGCGAGGGGGAGCAGTACTTC
CDR3aa: CASSFRTSEGEQYF

j_gene: TRBJ1-2
v_gene: TRBV12-5
abundance: -
d_gene: -
CDR3nt: TGTGCTAGTGGTTTGGTACCGGGGCCGAATCGATATGGCTACACCTTC
CDR3aa: CASGLVPGPNRYGYTF

j_gene: TRBJ2-5
v_gene: TRBV7-2
abundance: -
d_gene: TRBD1
CDR3nt: TGTGCCAGCAGCACATCGGGACAGGGGGAAGAGACCCAGTACTTC
CDR3aa: CASSTSGQGEETQYF

j_gene: TRBJ2-1
v_gene: TRBV5-1
abundance: -
d_gene: -
CDR3nt: TGCGCCAGCAGCTTGGCCTTTGAGCAGTTCTTC
CDR3aa: CASSLAFEQFF

j_gene: TRBJ2-1
v_gene: TRBV7-9
abundance: once
d_gene: -
CDR3nt: TGTGCCAGCAGCTTCCCGACAGGAGCTCCTAGCGCGAACAATGAGCAGTTCTTC
CDR3aa: CASSFPTGAPSANNEQFF

j_gene: TRBJ2-5
v_gene: TRBV7-7
abundance: -
d_gene: TRBD1
CDR3nt: TGTGCCAGCAGCTTGGGATGGACAGGGCAAGAGACCCAGTACTTC
CDR3aa: CASSLGWTGQETQYF

j_gene: TRBJ1-2
v_gene: TRBV7-9
abundance: -
d_gene: -
CDR3nt: TGTGCCAGCAGCTTAGAGGGGTTCTATGGCTACACCTTC
CDR3aa: CASSLEGFYGYTF

j_gene: TRBJ2-5
v_gene: TRBV6-6
abundance: -
d_gene: -
CDR3nt: TGTGCCAGTACAGGGATCCTCCAAGAGACCCAGTACTTC
CDR3aa: CASTGILQETQYF

j_gene: TRBJ2-7
v_gene: TRBV10-3
abundance: -
d_gene: -
CDR3nt: TGTGCCATCAGTGAAGTAGTTGAGGGCTCCTACGAGCAGTACTTC
CDR3aa: CAISEVVEGSYEQYF

j_gene: TRBJ2-2
v_gene: TRBV7-9
abundance: -
d_gene: TRBD2
CDR3nt: TGTGCCAGCAGGGGACTAGCGGGAGCGCGAACCGGGGAGCTGTTTTTT
CDR3aa: CASRGLAGARTGELFF

j_gene: TRBJ2-7
v_gene: TRBV11-2
abundance: -
d_gene: -
CDR3nt: TGTGCCAGCAGCTTAGCGGCCTACGAGCAGTACTTC
CDR3aa: CASSLAAYEQYF

j_gene: TRBJ2-5
v_gene: TRBV5-6
abundance: -
d_gene: -
CDR3nt: TGTGCCAGCAGCTTGGCCCGTTGGGGGGAAGAGACCCAGTACTTC
CDR3aa: CASSLARWGEETQYF

j_gene: TRBJ1-2
v_gene: TRBV29-1
abundance: -
d_gene: -
CDR3nt: TGCAGCGTGAGGGGGGACGGGGGAGCTAGGTATGGCTACACCTTC
CDR3aa: CSVRGDGGARYGYTF

j_gene: TRBJ1-5
v_gene: TRBV2
abundance: medium-sized
d_gene: -
CDR3nt: TGTGCCAGCAGTAGTTTGGGGCCCGGGGGAAATCAGCCCCAGCATTTT
CDR3aa: CASSSLGPGGNQPQHF

j_gene: TRBJ2-5
v_gene: TRBV5-8
abundance: -
d_gene: TRBD1
CDR3nt: TGTGCCAGCAGCTTGTTACAGGGGCGTCAAGAGACCCAGTACTTC
CDR3aa: CASSLLQGRQETQYF

j_gene: TRBJ1-1
v_gene: TRBV13
abundance: -
d_gene: -
CDR3nt: TGTGCCAGCAGCTGGGCCTCCCAGGGCATGAACACTGAAGCTTTCTTT
CDR3aa: CASSWASQGMNTEAFF

j_gene: TRBJ2-7
v_gene: TRBV2
abundance: -
d_gene: -
CDR3nt: TGTGCCAGCAGTGGGGATAGCGGCTCCTACGAGCAGTACTTC
CDR3aa: CASSGDSGSYEQYF

j_gene: TRBJ2-7
v_gene: TRBV29-1
abundance: few
d_gene: TRBD1
CDR3nt: TGCAGCGCAGGGACAGAGGAGCCCTACGAGCAGTACTTC
CDR3aa: CSAGTEEPYEQYF

j_gene: TRBJ2-7
v_gene: TRBV19
abundance: -
d_gene: TRBD1
CDR3nt: TGTGCCAGTAATTACCGGGACAGGGGGCGCGATTACTCCTACGAGCAGTACTTC
CDR3aa: CASNYRDRGRDYSYEQYF

j_gene: TRBJ2-5
v_gene: TRBV15
abundance: -
d_gene: -
CDR3nt: TGTGCCACCAGCAGAGATCTTGGGGAGACCCAGTACTTC
CDR3aa: CATSRDLGETQYF

j_gene: TRBJ2-5
v_gene: TRBV6-6
abundance: -
d_gene: -
CDR3nt: TGTGCCAGCAGTTACCAGCAGCCCCCATGGGGAGAGACCCAGTACTTC
CDR3aa: CASSYQQPPWGETQYF

j_gene: TRBJ2-3
v_gene: TRBV29-1
abundance: -
d_gene: TRBD2
CDR3nt: TGCAGCGCCGGGAATAGCGGGAGGGATACGCAGTATTTT
CDR3aa: CSAGNSGRDTQYF

j_gene: TRBJ1-2
v_gene: TRBV4-1
abundance: -
d_gene: -
CDR3nt: TGCGCCAGCAGCGGGAAAGGGAAAGGGTCCCCACATGGCTACACCTTC
CDR3aa: CASSGKGKGSPHGYTF

j_gene: TRBJ1-2
v_gene: TRBV28
abundance: -
d_gene: -
CDR3nt: TGTGCCAGCAGTTCGGCCGCAGCTTCAGAATATGGCTACACCTTC
CDR3aa: CASSSAAASEYGYTF

j_gene: TRBJ2-2
v_gene: TRBV5-6
abundance: -
d_gene: -
CDR3nt: TGTGCCAGCAGCTTGGTGTTAGTCGGCGCCGGGGAGCTGTTTTTT
CDR3aa: CASSLVLVGAGELFF

j_gene: TRBJ2-2
v_gene: TRBV5-1
abundance: -
d_gene: TRBD2
CDR3nt: TGCGCCAGCATTGCACTAGCGGGAGTCGGGGAGCTGTTTTTT
CDR3aa: CASIALAGVGELFF

j_gene: TRBJ2-7
v_gene: TRBV7-8
abundance: -
d_gene: -
CDR3nt: TGTGCCAGCAGCCTCCAATCGGCGGGACTGGGCGAGCAGTACTTC
CDR3aa: CASSLQSAGLGEQYF

j_gene: TRBJ1-1
v_gene: TRBV11-2
abundance: -
d_gene: -
CDR3nt: TGTGCCAGCAGCTTAAGCCAGGGGATTCGGAACACTGAAGCTTTCTTT
CDR3aa: CASSLSQGIRNTEAFF

j_gene: TRBJ1-1
v_gene: TRBV18
abundance: -
d_gene: -
CDR3nt: TGTGCCAGCTCAGCTTATCGCCACTCGAGGGGGTCGAACACTGAAGCTTTCTTT
CDR3aa: CASSAYRHSRGSNTEAFF

j_gene: TRBJ2-7
v_gene: TRBV27
abundance: -
d_gene: -
CDR3nt: TGTGCCAGCAGTGCAACAGGGTCCTCCTACGAGCAGTACTTC
CDR3aa: CASSATGSSYEQYF

j_gene: TRBJ2-3
v_gene: TRBV4-3
abundance: -
d_gene: TRBD2
CDR3nt: TGCGCCAGCAGCCAAGGGGCGGGAGTTGGAGATACGCAGTATTTT
CDR3aa: CASSQGAGVGDTQYF

j_gene: TRBJ1-1
v_gene: TRBV11-3
abundance: few
d_gene: -
CDR3nt: TGTGCCAGCAGCGGCGGGACCGGAAGCGGCACTGAAGCTTTCTTT
CDR3aa: CASSGGTGSGTEAFF

j_gene: TRBJ2-7
v_gene: TRBV29-1
abundance: -
d_gene: -
CDR3nt: TGCAGCGTTGGAGGGGGGGGCGAGCAGTACTTC
CDR3aa: CSVGGGGEQYF

j_gene: TRBJ2-1
v_gene: TRBV29-1
abundance: -
d_gene: TRBD2
CDR3nt: TGCAGCGTTGAAGGGGGTCCTCGGGGAGGGGATGAGCAGTTCTTC
CDR3aa: CSVEGGPRGGDEQFF

j_gene: TRBJ2-1
v_gene: TRBV9
abundance: -
d_gene: TRBD2
CDR3nt: TGTGCCAGCAGCGTAGGACTAGCGGGAGTTAATGAGCAGTTCTTC
CDR3aa: CASSVGLAGVNEQFF

j_gene: TRBJ2-2
v_gene: TRBV6-6
abundance: -
d_gene: TRBD2
CDR3nt: TGTGCCAGCACGATAGCGGGAGAGAACACCGGGGAGCTGTTTTTT
CDR3aa: CASTIAGENTGELFF

j_gene: TRBJ1-5
v_gene: TRBV6-1
abundance: -
d_gene: -
CDR3nt: TGTGCCAGCAGTGCTTTATCGGGGCTTTATAGCAATCAGCCCCAGCATTTT
CDR3aa: CASSALSGLYSNQPQHF

j_gene: TRBJ2-4
v_gene: TRBV19
abundance: -
d_gene: -
CDR3nt: TGTGCCAGTAGTATATGGAGGGGGGACTTACTAGCCAAAAACATTCAGTACTTC
CDR3aa: CASSIWRGDLLAKNIQYF